This T cell receptor (beta chain) was captured by sequencing in a study of vaccination and CD4 T cells after COVID-19. Study context: Stimulation of the cells used overlapping spike peptide pools from SARS-CoV-2 and from the common cold coronaviruses HCoV-NL63, HCoV-OC43 and HCoV-229E.

This clonotype is medium-sized (0.01 to 0.1%) by share. Its antigen is currently unknown. Documented treatment: approximately 9-day PBMC culture with coronavirus spike peptide pools or control peptides (ViraFEST assay). CD4+ T cells that came from the unexposed donor were collected before the COVID-19 pandemic (2011-2018). The researchers probed unexposed-donor CD4+ T cells with SARS-CoV-2 S/N and four cold-coronavirus spikes, cells permitting. Cultured CD4+ T cells had their DNA profiled by the Oncomine TCR Beta short-read assay. Each CDR3 protein gets one entry after TCRdb re-called the PCR reads with MiXCR. Here the sample spans 2,000 to 3,000 distinct CDR3 sequences, 39% being singletons. The CDR3 is 13 residues long. In germline, CDR1 is MNHEY, CDR2 SMNVEV (reference sequence). V was cut by 3 bases and J by 8 bases, with 11 bases left in between.

The clonotype was recovered from a human donor in good health. The chain combines TRBV27 with TRBJ1-5, with no clear D. Material: CD4+ T cells from blood, cultured in vitro. The CDR3 spells CASSFLPKEPQHF. In DNA form, the CDR3 reads TGTGCCAGCAGTTTCCTCCCTAAGGAGCCCCAGCATTTT.